This T cell receptor (beta chain) was recovered during a study of PD-1 blockade in classical Hodgkin lymphoma. Study-wide results and limits: In newly diagnosed patients, baseline TCR diversity was reportedly below that of healthy donors. The diversity seen at baseline in complete responders resembled that of newly diagnosed patients.

Profiled with immunoSEQ multiplex PCR; TCRdb holds only in-frame clones, not every one. The sample has some 14,000 clones; about 86% are singletons. Germline V gene lookup returns CDR1 MNHEY and CDR2 SMNVEV (reference sequence). CDR3 size: 15 residues. Trimming stripped 0 bases from V and 5 bases from J, with 13 bases between. In the case of this clone: As yet, its antigen is unknown.

Exposure to brentuximab vedotin varied, and each patient had relapsed following autologous stem cell transplantation. The input for sequencing was peripheral blood mononuclear cells (PBMCs), taken at baseline. The TCR sequence derives from a human donor with classical Hodgkin lymphoma. This chain connects TRBV27 to TRBJ1-1; D may be TRBD1 (6 bases). In nucleotides, the CDR3 is TGTGCCAGCAGTTTATCACGGGGGGCGCGAACTGAAGCTTTCTTT. It translates to CASSLSRGARTEAFF.